This TCR beta chain emerged from a study of cytomegalovirus exposure and HLA in healthy donors. PCR used 60 Vbeta primers and 13 Jbeta primers. TCRdb keeps only in-frame clones here, not all; method: immunoSEQ multiplex PCR. The repertoire holds fewer than 200,000 clones, roughly 77% seen once, with approximately 2.9% in the top ten. The sample holds a few counts of this clone. Its antigen is undetermined. This CDR3 has 13 residues. Trimming cost V 5 bases and J 14 bases, with 19 bases left between them. Germline-derived CDR1 and CDR2 are LNHDA and SQIVND (reference sequence). Broader study findings: A missense DCLRE1C variant was associated with V- and J-gene trimming of TCR beta chains in a later analysis, and an independent cohort replicated the association. According to the study, about 180 TCR beta chains were cytomegalovirus-associated.

The source of this sequence is a woman aged 40 to 50 in good health and CMV-seropositive. Specimen: PBMCs. The chain carries TRBV19 and TRBJ1-5; tentatively, D is TRBD1 (6 bases). As DNA, the CDR3 is TGTGCCAGTAGTCCAAGGGGGACCTCACTTGAGCATTTT. Protein: CASSPRGTSLEHF.